This T cell receptor (beta chain) appears in the sequencing data of a study of T cell repertoires in cytomegalovirus infection. Study at large: A matching HLA type, together with CMV infection, was signaled by public TCR beta signatures. Study-level findings and limits: In two of eight donors, the top clonotype was HLA-C-restricted CMV-specific.

To note about this clonotype: Its antigen is undetermined.

Each CDR3 protein gets one entry after TCRdb re-called the reads with MiXCR. This table holds 630,000 or so distinct CDR3 sequences, approximately 25% found once. In germline, CDR1 is SQVTM, CDR2 ANQGSEA. The ends lost 6 bases at V and 5 bases at J; junction bases unmatched: 13. The CDR3 is 15 amino acids. The sample comprised CD8+ T cells from PBMCs. The chain links TRBV29-1 to TRBJ1-2; TRBD1 aligns across 9 bases. The clonotype was recovered from a human donor in good health (CMV status not recorded). Some clones in this sample may be carry-over from other donors' samples. CDR3 nucleotides: TGCAGCGTGAGGGACAGGGCCTACCGCGTTTATGGCTACACCTTC. Its translation is CSVRDRAYRVYGYTF.